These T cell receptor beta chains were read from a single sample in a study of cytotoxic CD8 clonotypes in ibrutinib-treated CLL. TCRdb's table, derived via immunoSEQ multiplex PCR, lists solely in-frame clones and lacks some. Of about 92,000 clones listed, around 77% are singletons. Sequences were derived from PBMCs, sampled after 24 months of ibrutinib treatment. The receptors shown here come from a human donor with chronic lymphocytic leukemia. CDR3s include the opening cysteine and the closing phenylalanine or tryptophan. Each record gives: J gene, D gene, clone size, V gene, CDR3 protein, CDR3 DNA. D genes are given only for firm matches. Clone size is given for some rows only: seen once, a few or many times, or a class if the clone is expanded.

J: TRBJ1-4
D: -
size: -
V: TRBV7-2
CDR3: CASSLVFQHGEKLFF
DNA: TGTGCCAGCAGCTTAGTATTCCAACACGGGGAAAAACTGTTTTTT

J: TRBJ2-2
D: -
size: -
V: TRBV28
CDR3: CASSLSRERTGELFF
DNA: TGTGCCAGCAGTTTATCGCGGGAAAGAACCGGGGAGCTGTTTTTT

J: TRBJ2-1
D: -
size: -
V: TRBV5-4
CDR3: CASGNSGLGGNEQFF
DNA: TGTGCCAGCGGGAATAGCGGGTTAGGGGGGAATGAGCAGTTCTTC

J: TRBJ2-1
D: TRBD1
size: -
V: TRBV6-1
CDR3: CASFPRDRSGNEQFF
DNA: TGTGCCAGCTTCCCCCGGGACAGATCCGGCAATGAGCAGTTCTTC

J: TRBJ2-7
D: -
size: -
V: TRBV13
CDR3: CASSPGSTFGEQYF
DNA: TGTGCCAGCAGCCCCGGGTCCACCTTCGGCGAGCAGTACTTC

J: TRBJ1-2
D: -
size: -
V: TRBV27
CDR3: CASSFQGRDGYTF
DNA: TGTGCCAGCAGCTTTCAGGGGCGGGATGGCTACACCTTC

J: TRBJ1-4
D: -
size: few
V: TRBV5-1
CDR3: CASSLEGAPHEKLFF
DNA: TGCGCCAGCAGCTTGGAAGGGGCGCCTCATGAAAAACTGTTTTTT

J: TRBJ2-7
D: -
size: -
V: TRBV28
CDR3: CASSLLQEGYEQYF
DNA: TGTGCCAGCAGTCTCCTACAGGAAGGGTACGAGCAGTACTTC

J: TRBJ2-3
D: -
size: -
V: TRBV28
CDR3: CASSLPPAARADTQYF
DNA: TGTGCCAGCAGTTTACCCCCGGCGGCTCGAGCCGATACGCAGTATTTT

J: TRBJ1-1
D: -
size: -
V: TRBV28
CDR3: CASSITGVWGEAFF
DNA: TGTGCCAGCAGTATAACAGGAGTATGGGGTGAAGCTTTCTTT

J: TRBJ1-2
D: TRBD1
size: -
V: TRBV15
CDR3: CATSRGTGISGVRYTF
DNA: TGTGCCACCAGCAGGGGGACAGGCATTTCTGGCGTTCGCTACACCTTC

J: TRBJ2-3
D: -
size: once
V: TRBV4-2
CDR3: CASSQDSGGTDTQYF
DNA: TGTGCCAGCAGCCAAGATAGCGGAGGCACAGATACGCAGTATTTT

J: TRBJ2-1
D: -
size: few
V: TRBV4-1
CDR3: CASSQTNSGTGRGNEQFF
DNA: TGCGCCAGCAGCCAGACAAATAGCGGGACAGGGAGGGGCAATGAGCAGTTCTTC

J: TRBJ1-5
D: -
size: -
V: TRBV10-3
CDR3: CAISEYGTPTESNQPQHF
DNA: TGTGCCATCAGTGAGTATGGCACTCCGACCGAAAGCAATCAGCCCCAGCATTTT

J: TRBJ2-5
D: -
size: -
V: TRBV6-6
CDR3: CASSPRDNQETQYF
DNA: TGTGCCAGCAGTCCCCGGGACAACCAAGAGACCCAGTACTTC

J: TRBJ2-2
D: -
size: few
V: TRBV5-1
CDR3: CASSLGGGTRGAGELFF
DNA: TGCGCCAGCAGCTTGGGAGGTGGGACCCGGGGCGCCGGGGAGCTGTTTTTT

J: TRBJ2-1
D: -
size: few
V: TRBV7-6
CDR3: CASSPLTHNEQFF
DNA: TGTGCCAGCAGCCCACTCACCCACAATGAGCAGTTCTTC

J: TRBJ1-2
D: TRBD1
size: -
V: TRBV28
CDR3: CASSPFINSGTANYGYTF
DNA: TGTGCCAGCAGCCCTTTCATAAATTCCGGGACAGCGAACTATGGCTACACCTTC

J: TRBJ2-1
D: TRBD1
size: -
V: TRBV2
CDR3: CASRRGQGSYNEQFF
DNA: TGTGCCAGCAGGCGAGGACAGGGCTCCTACAATGAGCAGTTCTTC

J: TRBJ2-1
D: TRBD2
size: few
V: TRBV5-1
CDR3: CASNLGTSGSNEQFF
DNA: TGCGCCAGCAACCTCGGTACTAGCGGGAGTAATGAGCAGTTCTTC

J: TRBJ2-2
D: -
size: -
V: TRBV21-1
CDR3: CASATTSEGELFF
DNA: TGTGCCAGCGCGACGACTAGCGAGGGGGAGCTGTTTTTT

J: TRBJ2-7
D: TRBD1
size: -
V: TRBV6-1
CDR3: CASSESGDRPGEQYF
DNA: TGTGCCAGCAGTGAATCAGGGGACAGGCCGGGGGAGCAGTACTTC